These T cell receptor beta chains were read from a single sample in a study of radiotherapy plus CTLA-4 blockade in lung cancer. Clones were read by immunoSEQ multiplex PCR, and TCRdb kept only the in-frame ones, dropping some. Of 25,000 to 30,000 clones listed, 77% are singletons. The sample was peripheral blood, taken from a patient treated with radiotherapy plus ipilimumab. The receptor set was obtained from a human donor with non-small cell lung cancer that progressed on radiotherapy plus ipilimumab. Both conserved end residues are part of each CDR3. The order of the fields is clone size, V gene, CDR3 length, D gene, J gene, CDR3 DNA, CDR3 protein. The D gene is left open where the match is weak. Rows may omit the clone size; those that give it use once, few, many or a size class.

size: .
V: TRBV4-3
length: 14
D: .
J: TRBJ2-3
DNA: TGCGCCAGCAGCCAAGATCTCGGGGCGGATACGCAGTATTTT
CDR3: CASSQDLGADTQYF

size: few
V: TRBV28
length: 13
D: TRBD1
J: TRBJ2-7
DNA: TGTGCCAGCTTCACCCGGGACAGCTACGAGCAGTACTTC
CDR3: CASFTRDSYEQYF

size: .
V: TRBV29-1
length: 13
D: TRBD2
J: TRBJ2-5
DNA: TGCAGCGTCGGGACTAGCGGGCAAGAGACCCAGTACTTC
CDR3: CSVGTSGQETQYF

size: .
V: TRBV30
length: 13
D: .
J: TRBJ2-7
DNA: TGTGCCTGGAGCTTAGGGCAGGCCTACGAGCAGTACTTC
CDR3: CAWSLGQAYEQYF

size: .
V: TRBV5-1
length: 13
D: .
J: TRBJ1-4
DNA: TGCGCCAGCAGCCCGTCGTCAGTTGAAAAACTGTTTTTT
CDR3: CASSPSSVEKLFF

size: .
V: TRBV19
length: 12
D: .
J: TRBJ2-1
DNA: TGTGCCAGTAGAGATGTGGGAGCAGAGCAGTTCTTC
CDR3: CASRDVGAEQFF

size: .
V: TRBV14
length: 13
D: .
J: TRBJ2-7
DNA: TGTGCCAGCAGCCAAGGCTTGGGAAGCGAGCAGTACTTC
CDR3: CASSQGLGSEQYF

size: .
V: TRBV19
length: 13
D: .
J: TRBJ1-5
DNA: TGTGCCAGTACGAGGGCAGACCCGGGTCCCCAGCATTTT
CDR3: CASTRADPGPQHF

size: .
V: TRBV5-3
length: 16
D: TRBD2
J: TRBJ2-7
DNA: TGTGCCAGAAGCTCAGTGGGTCTAGCGGGGTCCTACGAGCAGTACTTC
CDR3: CARSSVGLAGSYEQYF

size: .
V: TRBV28
length: 11
D: .
J: TRBJ2-1
DNA: TGTGCCGTCTTCTCCTACAATGAGCAGTTCTTC
CDR3: CAVFSYNEQFF

size: few
V: TRBV2
length: 12
D: .
J: TRBJ2-7
DNA: TGTGCCAGCAGTGAATTTTTCGACGAGCAGTACTTC
CDR3: CASSEFFDEQYF

size: .
V: TRBV13
length: 13
D: .
J: TRBJ2-7
DNA: TGTGCCAGCAGCTTAGGGAACTCCTACGAGCAGTACTTC
CDR3: CASSLGNSYEQYF

size: .
V: TRBV19
length: 15
D: .
J: TRBJ1-5
DNA: TGTGCCAGTACCACGGGACGGTTAGACAATCAGCCCCAGCATTTT
CDR3: CASTTGRLDNQPQHF

size: .
V: TRBV29-1
length: 12
D: .
J: TRBJ2-1
DNA: TGCAGCGTTAAGGGAAGCGGGCAGCAGAGGTTCTTC
CDR3: CSVKGSGQQRFF

size: .
V: TRBV2
length: 14
D: .
J: TRBJ2-4
DNA: TGTGCCAGCAGTTTACATCTAGCCAAAAACATTCAGTACTTC
CDR3: CASSLHLAKNIQYF

size: .
V: TRBV19
length: 14
D: .
J: TRBJ2-2
DNA: TGTGCCAGCCAAACAGGGATTGGTACCGGGGAGCTGTTTTTT
CDR3: CASQTGIGTGELFF

size: .
V: TRBV10-3
length: 15
D: .
J: TRBJ1-2
DNA: TGTGCCATCAGTGACAGTAAGACGGACTCCTATGGCTACACCTTC
CDR3: CAISDSKTDSYGYTF

size: few
V: TRBV19
length: 14
D: .
J: TRBJ2-1
DNA: TGTGCCAGTAGTATGGCCGCAGTGGGGGATGAGCAGTTCTTC
CDR3: CASSMAAVGDEQFF

size: .
V: TRBV6-1
length: 13
D: TRBD1
J: TRBJ2-7
DNA: TGTGCCAGCAGTGCCGGGACAGGGTACGAGCAGTACTTC
CDR3: CASSAGTGYEQYF

size: .
V: TRBV7-2
length: 12
D: .
J: TRBJ1-2
DNA: TGTGCCAGCAGCCCGGGAGGGGGGGGCTACACCTTC
CDR3: CASSPGGGGYTF

size: few
V: TRBV7-9
length: 14
D: .
J: TRBJ2-7
DNA: TGTGCCAGCAGCTTAGGGCTATTCCCCTACGAGCAGTACTTC
CDR3: CASSLGLFPYEQYF

size: .
V: TRBV7-3
length: 12
D: .
J: TRBJ2-2
DNA: TGTGCCAGCAGCTACGGCACCGGGGAGCTGTTTTTT
CDR3: CASSYGTGELFF

size: .
V: TRBV6-5
length: 13
D: .
J: TRBJ2-4
DNA: TGTGCCAGCAGTTACTCTAGAGAAAACATTCAGTACTTC
CDR3: CASSYSRENIQYF

size: .
V: TRBV6-5
length: 14
D: .
J: TRBJ2-7
DNA: TGTGCCAGCAGCCCAACGAGGATCCCCTACGAGCAGTACTTC
CDR3: CASSPTRIPYEQYF

size: .
V: TRBV5-1
length: 15
D: TRBD1
J: TRBJ2-3
DNA: TGCGCCAGCAGCTTCGGGACAGCAAGCACAGATACGCAGTATTTT
CDR3: CASSFGTASTDTQYF

size: .
V: TRBV27
length: 12
D: .
J: TRBJ1-2
DNA: TGTGCCAGCAGTTTAGGGGGTGGTGGCTACACCTTC
CDR3: CASSLGGGGYTF

size: .
V: TRBV28
length: 14
D: .
J: TRBJ1-3
DNA: TGTGCCAGCAATTCTGGGGCATCTGGAAACACCATATATTTT
CDR3: CASNSGASGNTIYF

size: few
V: TRBV4-2
length: 15
D: TRBD2
J: TRBJ2-1
DNA: TGTGCCAGCAGCTCCGGACTAGCGGGAGTGAATGAGCAGTTCTTC
CDR3: CASSSGLAGVNEQFF

size: .
V: TRBV28
length: 17
D: .
J: TRBJ2-3
DNA: TGTGCCACCGACCCAACAACAAGGGGGGTAGAAACAGATACGCAGTATTTT
CDR3: CATDPTTRGVETDTQYF

size: .
V: TRBV5-4
length: 15
D: .
J: TRBJ2-5
DNA: TGTGCCAGCAGCTTGATAGGATCCTCGTCGGAGACCCAGTACTTC
CDR3: CASSLIGSSSETQYF

size: .
V: TRBV19
length: 12
D: .
J: TRBJ2-3
DNA: TGTGCCAGTAGTGAGCTAGCAGATACGCAGTATTTT
CDR3: CASSELADTQYF

size: .
V: TRBV9
length: 15
D: .
J: TRBJ1-1
DNA: TGTGCCAGCAGCGTAGATCGGGGGTGGGACACTGAAGCTTTCTTT
CDR3: CASSVDRGWDTEAFF

size: once
V: TRBV7-6
length: 19
D: TRBD1
J: TRBJ2-1
DNA: TGTGCCAGCAGCTTATTTGAGACAGGGGATGTCTCCTGGGGGCATGAGCAGTTCTTC
CDR3: CASSLFETGDVSWGHEQFF

size: .
V: TRBV5-1
length: 13
D: TRBD2
J: TRBJ2-7
DNA: TGCGCCAGCAGGGCGGCTAGCGGGACCGAGCAGTACTTC
CDR3: CASRAASGTEQYF

size: .
V: TRBV28
length: 15
D: .
J: TRBJ2-5
DNA: TGTGCCAGCAGTTTATTGGCGGAGACGGGGGAGACCCAGTACTTC
CDR3: CASSLLAETGETQYF

size: few
V: TRBV28
length: 11
D: .
J: TRBJ2-1
DNA: TGTGCCAGCAGTTACTACAATGAGCAGTTCTTC
CDR3: CASSYYNEQFF

size: .
V: TRBV5-1
length: 19
D: TRBD2
J: TRBJ2-1
DNA: TGCGCCAGCAGCCCTGGGGTAGCGGGGGCGATCAGCTCCTACAATGAGCAGTTCTTC
CDR3: CASSPGVAGAISSYNEQFF

size: .
V: TRBV30
length: 14
D: .
J: TRBJ2-6
DNA: TGTGCCTGGAGCCGGGACTCTGGGGCCAACGTCCTGACTTTC
CDR3: CAWSRDSGANVLTF

size: .
V: TRBV7-9
length: 12
D: .
J: TRBJ2-1
DNA: TGTGCCAGCAGCGTAGGTGCTTCATGGGGGTTCTTC
CDR3: CASSVGASWGFF

size: .
V: TRBV6-1
length: 14
D: .
J: TRBJ1-1
DNA: TGTGCCAGCAGTCGGGGAACGATGAACACTGAAGCTTTCTTT
CDR3: CASSRGTMNTEAFF

size: .
V: TRBV29-1
length: 15
D: TRBD2
J: TRBJ2-1
DNA: TGCAGCGCCGCGACTAGCGGGAGGTTCGGGGGTGAGCAGTTCTTC
CDR3: CSAATSGRFGGEQFF

size: .
V: TRBV9
length: 15
D: .
J: TRBJ1-1
DNA: TGTGCCAGCAGCGTAGCTGTAGGGCAGAACACTGAAGCTTTCTTT
CDR3: CASSVAVGQNTEAFF

size: .
V: TRBV10-3
length: 15
D: .
J: TRBJ1-5
DNA: TGTGCCATCAGTGATTTGGGCGCGAGGGATCAGCCCCAGCATTTT
CDR3: CAISDLGARDQPQHF

size: .
V: TRBV7-6
length: 13
D: .
J: TRBJ2-1
DNA: TGTGCCAACAGCTTAGCGCGAAACAATGAGCAGTTCTTC
CDR3: CANSLARNNEQFF

size: .
V: TRBV18
length: 15
D: .
J: TRBJ2-6
DNA: TGTGCCAGCTCACCACAGGGGACTGGGGCCAACGTCCTGACTTTC
CDR3: CASSPQGTGANVLTF

size: .
V: TRBV4-1
length: 15
D: TRBD1
J: TRBJ1-1
DNA: TGCGCCAGCAGCCGGGGGACAGGGTTGGGCACTGAAGCTTTCTTT
CDR3: CASSRGTGLGTEAFF

size: .
V: TRBV7-9
length: 15
D: .
J: TRBJ2-3
DNA: TGTGCCAGCAGCTTAGGACAGCCTAGCACAGATACGCAGTATTTT
CDR3: CASSLGQPSTDTQYF

size: once
V: TRBV30
length: 10
D: .
J: TRBJ1-2
DNA: TGTGCCTGGAGGGACGCGAGTCCCACCTTC
CDR3: CAWRDASPTF

size: .
V: TRBV5-1
length: 14
D: .
J: TRBJ1-3
DNA: TGCGCCAGCAGCTTGGAGCCGGAGACGGACACCATATATTTT
CDR3: CASSLEPETDTIYF

size: .
V: TRBV6-5
length: 14
D: .
J: TRBJ1-1
DNA: TGTGCCAGCAGTTACATGGGTTCGAACACTGAAGCTTTCTTT
CDR3: CASSYMGSNTEAFF

size: few
V: TRBV19
length: 16
D: .
J: TRBJ2-5
DNA: TGTGCCAGTAGTCCCGTCGCTACGCTATCCCAAGAGACCCAGTACTTC
CDR3: CASSPVATLSQETQYF

size: large
V: TRBV4-1
length: 12
D: .
J: TRBJ2-7
DNA: TGCGCCAGCAGCGACGGGACCCACGAGCAGTACTTC
CDR3: CASSDGTHEQYF

size: .
V: TRBV6-5
length: 13
D: TRBD1
J: TRBJ1-2
DNA: TGTGCCAGCAGAGAGAGAGGGGGCGGTGGCTACACCTTC
CDR3: CASRERGGGGYTF

size: few
V: TRBV11-2
length: 14
D: .
J: TRBJ2-1
DNA: TGTGCCAGCAGCTACAACGGTCTAGCAAATGAGCAGTTCTTC
CDR3: CASSYNGLANEQFF

size: few
V: TRBV6-5
length: 15
D: .
J: TRBJ1-1
DNA: TGTGCCAGCAGTAACTATCTCGGGTCCAACACTGAAGCTTTCTTT
CDR3: CASSNYLGSNTEAFF